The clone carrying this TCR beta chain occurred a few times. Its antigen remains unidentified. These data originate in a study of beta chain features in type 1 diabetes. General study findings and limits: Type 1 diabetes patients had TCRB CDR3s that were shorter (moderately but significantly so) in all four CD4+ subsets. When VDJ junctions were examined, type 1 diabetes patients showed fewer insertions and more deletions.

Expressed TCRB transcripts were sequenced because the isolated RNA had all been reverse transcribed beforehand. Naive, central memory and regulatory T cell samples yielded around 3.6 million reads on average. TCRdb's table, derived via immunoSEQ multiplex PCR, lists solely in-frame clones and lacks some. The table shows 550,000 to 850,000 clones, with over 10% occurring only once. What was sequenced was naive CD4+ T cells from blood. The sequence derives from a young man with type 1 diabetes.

This CDR3 reads CASSLALGSNEQFF. The CDR3 nucleotides are TGCGCCAGCAGCTTGGCCCTAGGCTCCAATGAGCAGTTCTTC. The V and J genes are TRBV5-1 and TRBJ2-1, with D uncertain. The CDR3 runs to 14 residues. From germline, CDR1 is SGHRS and CDR2 YFSETQ. Trimming took 0 bases from V and 6 from J, leaving 10 bases between them.